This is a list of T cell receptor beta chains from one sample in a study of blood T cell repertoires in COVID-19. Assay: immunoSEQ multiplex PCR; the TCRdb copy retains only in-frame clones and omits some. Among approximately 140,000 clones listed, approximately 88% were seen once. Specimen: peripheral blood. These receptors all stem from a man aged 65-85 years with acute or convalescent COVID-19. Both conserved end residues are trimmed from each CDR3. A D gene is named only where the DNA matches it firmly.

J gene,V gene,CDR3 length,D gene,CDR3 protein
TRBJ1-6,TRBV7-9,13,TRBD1,ASTSTDRESSPLH
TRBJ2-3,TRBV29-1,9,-,SVFNQDTQY
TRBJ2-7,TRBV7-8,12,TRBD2,ASSLSGDPYEQY
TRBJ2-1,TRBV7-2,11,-,ASSAARSPSSF
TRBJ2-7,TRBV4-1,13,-,ASSPQAGLSYEQY
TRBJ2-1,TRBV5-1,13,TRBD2,ASDPGGRAYNEQF
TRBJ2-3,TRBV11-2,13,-,ASSLWRGSGDTQY
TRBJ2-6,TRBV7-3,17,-,PSRPGGGGWGSGANVLT
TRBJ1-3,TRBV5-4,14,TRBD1,ASSFLQGARGNTIY
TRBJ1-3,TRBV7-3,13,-,ASSLTFISGNTIY
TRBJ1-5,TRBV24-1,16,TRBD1,ATSDFVDRVPKNQPQH
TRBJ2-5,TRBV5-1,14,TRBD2,ASSLAPAGGPMTQY
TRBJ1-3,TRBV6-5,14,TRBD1,ASSYPPGQGGNTIY
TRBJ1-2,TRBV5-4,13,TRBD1,ASSLIQGAGYGYT
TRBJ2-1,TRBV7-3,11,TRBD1,ASSPQGDNEQF
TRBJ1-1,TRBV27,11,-,ASSERSKAEAF
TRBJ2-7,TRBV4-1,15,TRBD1,ASSQQLGQGTPYEQY
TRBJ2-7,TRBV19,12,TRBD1,ASSGGQGGYEQY
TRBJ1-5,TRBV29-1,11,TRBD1,SVGQGVGQPQH
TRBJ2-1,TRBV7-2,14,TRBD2,ASSNGLAGGLNEQF
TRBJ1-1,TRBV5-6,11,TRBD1,ASSSTGGVEAF
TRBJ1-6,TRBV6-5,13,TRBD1,ASSRGGTGASPLH
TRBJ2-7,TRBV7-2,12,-,ASSLAYNSYEQY
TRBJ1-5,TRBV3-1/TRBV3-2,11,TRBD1,ASSLTGGQPQH
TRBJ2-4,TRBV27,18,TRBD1,ASSFIRGGSGQGYKNIQY
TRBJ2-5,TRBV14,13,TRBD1,ASSQTTGGRETQY
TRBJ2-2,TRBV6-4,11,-,ASSDLSTGELF
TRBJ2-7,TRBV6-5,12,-,ASNPRGGVYEQY
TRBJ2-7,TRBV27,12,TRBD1,ASSLGGQGYEQY